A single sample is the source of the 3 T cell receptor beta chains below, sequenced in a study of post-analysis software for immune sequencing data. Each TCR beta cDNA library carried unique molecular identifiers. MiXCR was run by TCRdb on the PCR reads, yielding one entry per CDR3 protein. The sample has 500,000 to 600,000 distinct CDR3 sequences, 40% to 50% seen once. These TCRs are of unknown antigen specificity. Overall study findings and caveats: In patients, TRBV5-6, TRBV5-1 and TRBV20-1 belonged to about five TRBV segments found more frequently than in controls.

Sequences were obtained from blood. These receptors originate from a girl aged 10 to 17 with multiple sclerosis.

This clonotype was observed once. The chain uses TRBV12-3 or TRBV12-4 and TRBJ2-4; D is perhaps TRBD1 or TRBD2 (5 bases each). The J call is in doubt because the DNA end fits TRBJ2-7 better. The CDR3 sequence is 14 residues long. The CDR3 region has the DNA TGTGCCAGCAGCGCCGCAGGGAGAAGTGACGAGCAGTACTTC. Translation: CASSAAGRSDEQYF.

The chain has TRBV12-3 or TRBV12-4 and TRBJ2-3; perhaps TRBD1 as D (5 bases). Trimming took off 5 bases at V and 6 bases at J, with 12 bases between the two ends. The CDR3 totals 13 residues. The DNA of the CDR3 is TGTGCCAGCAGTGGTTTAGGGGCGGATACGCAGTATTTT. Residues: CASSGLGADTQYF.

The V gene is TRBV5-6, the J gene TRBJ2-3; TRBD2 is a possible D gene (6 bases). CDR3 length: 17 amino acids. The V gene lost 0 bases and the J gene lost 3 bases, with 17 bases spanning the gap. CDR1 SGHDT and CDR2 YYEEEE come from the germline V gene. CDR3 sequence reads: CASSLGVGARDTDTQYF. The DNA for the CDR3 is TGTGCCAGCAGCTTGGGGGTTGGAGCGCGGGATACAGATACGCAGTATTTT.